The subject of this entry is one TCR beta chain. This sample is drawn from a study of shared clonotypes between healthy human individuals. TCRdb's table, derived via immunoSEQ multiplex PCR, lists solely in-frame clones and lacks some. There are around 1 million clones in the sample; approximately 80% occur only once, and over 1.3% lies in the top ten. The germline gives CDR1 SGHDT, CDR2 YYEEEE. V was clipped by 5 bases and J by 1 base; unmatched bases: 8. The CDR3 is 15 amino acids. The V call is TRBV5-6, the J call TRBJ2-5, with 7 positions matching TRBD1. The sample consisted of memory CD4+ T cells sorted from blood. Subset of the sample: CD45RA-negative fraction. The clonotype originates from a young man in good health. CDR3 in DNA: TGTGCCAGCAGTCACACCGGGACAGCCCAAGAGACCCAGTACTTC. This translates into CASSHTGTAQETQYF.